A single sample is the source of the 18 T cell receptor beta chains below, sequenced in a study of blood T cell repertoires in COVID-19. Assay: immunoSEQ multiplex PCR; the TCRdb copy retains only in-frame clones and omits some. This table holds 130,000 to 150,000 clones, 84% found once. The sequencing input was peripheral blood. The origin of the receptors is a woman older than 75 in a cohort sampled during active or convalescent COVID-19.

The CDR3 is CASSLALPDTDTQYF. As DNA, the CDR3 is TGCGCCAGCAGCTTGGCACTCCCCGATACGGATACGCAGTATTTT. This chain joins TRBV5-1 and TRBJ2-3, with D uncertain. V lost 0 bases, J lost 6 bases, and 14 bases lay in between. The CDR3 loop spans 15 amino acids. CDR1 is SGHRS and CDR2 is YFSETQ in the germline V gene.

J is TRBJ2-3 and V is TRBV7-3, with 7 bases lining up with TRBD2. Trimming cost V 0 bases and J 4 bases; bases outside gene matches: 13. The germline V gene encodes CDR1 SGHTA and CDR2 FQGTGA. CDR3 length: 18 residues. The CDR3: CASSLTGGGGAGPDTQYF. In DNA, the CDR3 is TGTGCCAGCAGCTTAACGGGTGGGGGAGGGGCCGGACCAGATACGCAGTATTTT.

The rearrangement uses TRBV7-6 and TRBJ2-2; 10 bases align to TRBD1. CDR1 SGHVS and CDR2 FNYEAQ come from the germline V gene. The length of the CDR3 is 16 residues. V lost 2 bases, J lost 6 bases, and 6 bases stayed unmatched. The CDR3 sequence: CASSLMSGQGAGELFF. The CDR3 DNA reads as TGTGCCAGCAGCTTAATGAGCGGACAGGGGGCCGGGGAGCTGTTTTTT.

The sample holds a few counts of this clone. V usage is TRBV10-3 and J usage is TRBJ1-6; 7 bases line up with TRBD1. Germline V CDR1 and CDR2: ENHRY, SYGVKD. The CDR3 covers 15 residues. The J segment lost 6 bases and the V segment lost 6 bases, leaving 8 bases of the junction unmatched. CDR3 in DNA: TGTGCCATCAGCACCGGGACAGCTACTAATTCACCCCTCCACTTT. Translated: CAISTGTATNSPLHF.

This chain links TRBV6-5 with TRBJ1-4; a possible D gene is TRBD1 (6 bases). V was cut by 8 bases and J by 8 bases, with 15 bases left in between. Germline CDR1 and CDR2: MNHEY and SVGAGI. The CDR3 covers 13 residues. The CDR3 sequence: CASSLQGGEKLFF. The CDR3 DNA reads TGTGCCAGCTCGTTACAGGGTGGAGAAAAACTGTTTTTT.

The CDR3 bases are TGTGCCAGCAGTCTATTTGGGACAGACTACTACGAGCAGTACTTC. Protein sequence: CASSLFGTDYYEQYF. The chain employs TRBV27 and TRBJ2-7; 7 bases align to TRBD1. Germline lookup yields CDR1 MNHEY and CDR2 SMNVEV (reference sequence). The CDR3 sequence is 15 residues long. Unmatched junction bases numbered 10, after V lost 5 bases and J lost 3 bases.

This sequence joins TRBV7-8 and TRBJ1-1, with D uncertain. Germline V CDR1 and CDR2: SGHVS, FQNEAQ. The CDR3 covers 13 residues. V shed 5 bases and J shed 0 bases, with 7 bases lying between them. The CDR3 region is CASSKQLNTEAFF. The CDR3 DNA is TGTGCCAGCAGCAAACAGTTGAACACTGAAGCTTTCTTT.

The V gene is TRBV3-1 (or the pseudogene TRBV3-2), the J gene TRBJ2-1; 10 nucleotides line up with TRBD2. V trimming: 6 bases; J trimming: 15 bases; junction bases outside the gene matches: 17. This CDR3 is 15 amino acids long. Germline values: CDR1 LGHDT, CDR2 YNNKEL (reference sequence). CDR3 nucleotide sequence: TGTGCCAGCAGGGGAGCGGGGGGGCCTTTTAATCGATGGTTCTTC. Its translation is CASRGAGGPFNRWFF.

The chain recombines TRBV2 with TRBJ2-4; 7 bases match TRBD1. CDR3 length: 14 residues. From germline, CDR1 is SNHLY and CDR2 FYNNEI. V was pared by 3 bases and J by 8 bases, with 7 bases of the junction left unmatched. For the CDR3, the DNA is TGTGCCAGCAGTGACTTGAGGGGGCAGGACATTCAGTACTTC. It specifies CASSDLRGQDIQYF.

The chain uses TRBV5-1 and TRBJ1-1, with D possibly matching TRBD1 (5 bases). CDR1 is SGHRS, CDR2 YFSETQ, per germline. There are 15 residues in the CDR3. Trimming removed 4 bases from V and 0 bases from J, with 13 bases in between. As DNA, the CDR3 is TGCGCCAGCAGCCATCATGGGGCAGTGAACACTGAAGCTTTCTTT. Protein product: CASSHHGAVNTEAFF.

This rearrangement joins TRBV19 to TRBJ2-1; D remains unclear. The CDR3 contains 15 residues. CDR1 and CDR2 from the germline V gene are LNHDA and SQIVND (reference sequence). V shed 5 bases and J shed 0 bases, with 11 bases lying between them. CDR3 sequence: CASSPFAISYNEQFF. Here the CDR3 DNA reads TGTGCCAGTAGTCCTTTCGCGATCTCCTACAATGAGCAGTTCTTC.

V usage is TRBV20-1 and J usage is TRBJ1-2; no definite D call. The V gene lost 3 bases and the J gene lost 7 bases, with 9 bases spanning the gap. Germline V gene data show CDR1 as DFQATT and CDR2 as SNEGSKA (reference sequence). The CDR3 consists of 11 residues. The CDR3 reads CSARGISGYTF. The CDR3 DNA reads TGCAGTGCTAGGGGCATTTCTGGCTACACCTTC.

This chain joins TRBV6-5 and TRBJ1-3, with unresolved D. Per the germline V gene, CDR1 is MNHEY and CDR2 is SVGAGI. Trimming removed 8 bases from V and 2 bases from J, with 16 bases in between. The CDR3 spans 15 residues. The CDR3 sequence is CASRTEGGPGNTIYF. CDR3 coding DNA: TGTGCCAGCCGGACGGAGGGAGGTCCTGGAAACACCATATATTTT.

The chain uses TRBV7-2 and TRBJ2-5, with D uncertain. Trimming removed 4 bases from V and 2 bases from J, with 11 bases in between. The germline gives CDR1 SGHTA, CDR2 FQGNSA. The CDR3 runs 14 residues. The CDR3 nucleotides are TGTGCCAGCAGCTATACCGGTCGGCAAGAGACCCAGTACTTC. It is translated as CASSYTGRQETQYF.

The chain is built from TRBV9 and TRBJ1-6; 7 bases align to TRBD1. Trimming at V came to 5 bases and at J to 7 bases, leaving 12 bases not matched to a gene. CDR1 is SGDLS and CDR2 is YYNGEE in the germline V gene. The CDR3 is 16 residues long. CDR3 bases: TGTGCCAGCAGTGAGCTCAGGGACAGCTTAAATTCACCCCTCCACTTT. Its translation: CASSELRDSLNSPLHF.

The DNA for the CDR3 is TGCGCCAGCAGCTTCGTGGCGGGGGTGAGCACCGGGGAGCTGTTTTTT. It specifies CASSFVAGVSTGELFF. The chain links TRBV5-1 to TRBJ2-2, with TRBD2 identical over 7 bases. Unmatched junction bases numbered 8, after V lost 2 bases and J lost 4 bases. Germline V gene sequence: CDR1 SGHRS, CDR2 YFSETQ. The CDR3 has 16 amino acids.

The V call is TRBV4-1, the J call TRBJ1-3; 8 bases agree with TRBD1. This CDR3 spans 16 amino acids. Germline V gene lookup returns CDR1 MGHRA and CDR2 YSYEKL. V lost 1 base and J lost 4; bases outside the gene matches: 6. DNA of the CDR3: TGCGCCAGCAGCCAAGGGACAGGGAGTTCCGGAAACACCATATATTTT. Translated: CASSQGTGSSGNTIYF.

Only one count was recorded for this clone. The chain joins TRBV4-2 to TRBJ2-1, with D possibly being TRBD2 (7 bases). Germline-derived CDR1 and CDR2 are LGHNA and YNFKEQ. The CDR3 totals 16 residues. The V end lost 4 bases, the J end lost 7 bases, and 20 bases lay between the germline ends. The CDR3 loop reads CASSREGGGRGNEQFF. The CDR3 nucleotides read TGTGCCAGCAGCCGAGAGGGGGGGGGCCGGGGAAATGAGCAGTTCTTC.